The source of this TCR beta chain is a study of blood T cell repertoires in COVID-19. Study information: The analysed material was cDNA or gDNA that came from T cells, B-cell-depleted T cells, or PBMCs.

Looked up from germline, CDR1 is SEHNR and CDR2 is FQNEAQ (reference sequence). V was shortened by 5 bases and J by 5 bases, with 18 bases between the two germline ends. The CDR3 runs to 15 residues. Source study methods: By means of reference gene primer amplification, nucleated cell counts were estimated. Using immunoSEQ multiplex PCR, the repertoire was profiled, and TCRdb retains in-frame clones only, with some absent. The D gene and trimming were derived from the DNA, and the V and J assignments and clone size from that table. The sample has 150,000 to 200,000 clones, 81% seen once; the top ten hold approximately 11%.

The specimen was peripheral blood. The V call is TRBV7-9, the J call TRBJ1-2; the D gene is possibly TRBD1 (6 bases). The sequence was obtained from a human donor in a cohort sampled during active COVID-19. The CDR3 DNA reads TGTGCCAGCAGCCCCTCCGGGACACGGACTTATGGCTACACCTTC. Its translation is CASSPSGTRTYGYTF. Based on the CDR3 plus reference TRBV7-9 and TRBJ1-2, the full variable domain is DTGVSQNPRHKITKRGQNVTFRCDPISEHNRLYWYRQTLGQGPEFLTYFQNEAQLEKSRLLSDRFSAERPKGSFSTLEIQRTEQGDSAMYLCASSPSGTRTYGYTFGSGTRLTVV.